What follows are 10 T cell receptor beta chains derived from one specimen sequenced in a study of T cell changes during pregnancy in multiple sclerosis. Repertoires were generated with immunoSEQ multiplex PCR, while TCRdb's copy carries only in-frame clones and drops some. The repertoire holds about 120,000 clones, with 90% to 95% as singletons. The source was peripheral blood, collected before pregnancy. Source of these receptors: a female donor with multiple sclerosis, enrolled in a pregnancy study.

This chain uses TRBV28 with TRBJ2-7; D is ambiguous. Germline CDR1 and CDR2: MDHEN and SYDVKM. This CDR3 is built from 14 residues. V was clipped by 1 base and J by 0 bases, with 7 bases between them. The CDR3 protein is CASSLSVSSYEQYF. The CDR3 nucleotides read TGTGCCAGCAGTTTATCGGTGAGCTCCTACGAGCAGTACTTC.

The V gene is TRBV5-1, the J gene TRBJ2-7; 7 positions match TRBD1. Trimming took 4 bases from V and 0 from J; bases not matched to a gene: 10. Germline lookup yields CDR1 SGHRS and CDR2 YFSETQ. The CDR3 is 16 residues long. The CDR3 sequence is CASSRTFDRDSYEQYF. The CDR3 bases are TGCGCCAGCAGCAGGACCTTCGACAGGGACTCCTACGAGCAGTACTTC.

The V and J genes are TRBV6-1 and TRBJ1-1; TRBD1 matches 9 bases. The V segment lost 5 bases and the J segment 6 bases; nucleotides outside the gene matches: 7. This CDR3 is 14 amino acids long. CDR1 and CDR2 from the germline V gene are MNHNS and SASEGT. CDR3 coding DNA: TGTGCCAGCAGTACGGGACAGGGTGGTTCTGAAGCTTTCTTT. This codes for CASSTGQGGSEAFF.

The chain has TRBV5-6 and TRBJ1-2; D is possibly TRBD1 (5 bases). From germline, CDR1 is SGHDT and CDR2 YYEEEE. This CDR3 is built from 11 residues. Between the trimmed V and J ends, which lost 7 bases and 11 bases, there was a span of 15 bases. The CDR3 DNA sequence: TGTGCCAGCTCCTCGGGGGGAGAGTACACCTTC. Its protein product is CASSSGGEYTF.

The gene calls are TRBV2 and TRBJ2-7; TRBD1 matches at 7 bases. Looked up from germline, CDR1 is SNHLY and CDR2 is FYNNEI. CDR3 size: 16 residues. The trim removed 7 bases at V and 2 bases at J, leaving 14 bases unmatched. CDR3 DNA sequence: TGTGCCAGCACCTTCTCCCGGGACAGCCTACCCTACGAGCAGTACTTC. Amino acid sequence: CASTFSRDSLPYEQYF.

The V and J genes are TRBV2 and TRBJ1-2, with D maybe TRBD1 (6 bases). Germline CDR1 SNHLY, CDR2 FYNNEI. Trimming took off 5 bases at V and 7 bases at J, with 17 bases between the two ends. This CDR3 is built from 14 residues. This CDR3 is CASSPNRARAGYTF. Written as DNA, the CDR3 is TGTGCCAGCAGTCCTAACAGGGCCCGCGCTGGCTACACCTTC.

The J gene is TRBJ1-2, the V gene TRBV10-3; D ambiguous. With 2 bases removed from V and 3 bases from J, the gap between germline ends came to 22 bases. Germline V CDR1 and CDR2: ENHRY, SYGVKD. CDR3 length: 18 residues. The CDR3 is CAISEAANGERPDYGYTF. CDR3 sequence (DNA): TGTGCCATCAGTGAGGCCGCTAATGGGGAGAGACCTGACTATGGCTACACCTTC.

The table lists this clone with a count of one. The chain recombines TRBV27 with TRBJ1-6, with D hard to call. The CDR3 is 16 residues long. V dropped 8 bases and J dropped 0 bases, with 14 bases sitting between them. CDR1 and CDR2 (germline): MNHEY, SMNVEV (reference sequence). The CDR3 sequence: CASSPPGLSYNSPLHF. The CDR3 DNA follows: TGTGCCAGCTCCCCGCCAGGTCTCTCCTATAATTCACCCCTCCACTTT.

V gene TRBV19 combines with J gene TRBJ2-1; TRBD1 agrees at 8 bases. The CDR3 consists of 18 residues. CDR1 and CDR2 (germline): LNHDA, SQIVND (reference sequence). J lost 5 bases, V lost 8 bases, and 20 bases had no gene match. This chain's CDR3 is CASLAKGGWTGTNNEQFF. As DNA, the CDR3 is TGTGCCAGTTTAGCGAAAGGGGGCTGGACAGGGACAAACAATGAGCAGTTCTTC.

This clone occurred a few times. CDR3 coding DNA: TGTGCCAGTAGTATAGGTCTAGCGGGACCCTACGAGCAGTACTTC. Residues: CASSIGLAGPYEQYF. The V call is TRBV19, the J call TRBJ2-7, with 9 bases that match TRBD2. Germline V gives CDR1 LNHDA, CDR2 SQIVND (reference sequence). Trimming at V came to 1 base and at J to 2 bases, leaving 3 bases not matched to a gene. The CDR3 spans 15 residues. Filled out from reference TRBV19 and TRBJ2-7, the complete variable domain reads DGGITQSPKYLFRKEGQNVTLSCEQNLNHDAMYWYRQDPGQGLRLIYYSQIVNDFQKGDIAEGYSVSREKKESFPLTVTSAQKNPTAFYLCASSIGLAGPYEQYFGPGTRLTVT.